This record covers a single T cell receptor beta chain. No antigen is known for it. V lost 5 bases, J lost 4 bases, and 12 bases stayed unmatched. Germline-derived CDR1 and CDR2 are SGHRS and YFSETQ. This CDR3 region has 16 residues. The data belong to a study of Ad26.COV2.S vaccination and SARS-CoV-2 variants. Overall study context: Ad26.COV2.S given intramuscularly, once or twice 56 days apart.

Whole-study results and caveats: Total T cell responses may have been underestimated by the TCR breadth and depth analyses. Vaccinees reportedly had broad spike-specific CD8+ and CD4+ T cell responses.

Documented treatment: about 20 received Ad26.COV2.S at low or high dose, single or two shots; 5 received placebo; per-sample allocation not given. On day 63 after the first injection, vaccine and placebo recipients gave samples. Some clones are missing from TCRdb's copy, which holds only in-frame ones; the method was immunoSEQ multiplex PCR. The sample carries roughly 350,000 clones, 80% to 90% recorded once. V is TRBV5-1 and J is TRBJ1-1; 9 bases agree with TRBD1. The receptor was derived from a person between 18 and 59 years old who received the Ad26.COV2.S COVID-19 vaccine or a placebo. The sample in question was peripheral blood, obtained in a trial of Ad26.COV2.S vaccine versus placebo. As DNA, the CDR3 is TGCGCCAGCAGGAGGACAGGGGAGGGGTTTGGCACTGAAGCTTTCTTT. This encodes CASRRTGEGFGTEAFF. Combining the CDR3 with reference TRBV5-1 and TRBJ1-1 gives the whole variable domain KAGVTQTPRYLIKTRGQQVTLSCSPISGHRSVSWYQQTPGQGLQFLFEYFSETQRNKGNFPGRFSGRQFSNSRSEMNVSTLELGDSALYLCASRRTGEGFGTEAFFGQGTRLTVV.